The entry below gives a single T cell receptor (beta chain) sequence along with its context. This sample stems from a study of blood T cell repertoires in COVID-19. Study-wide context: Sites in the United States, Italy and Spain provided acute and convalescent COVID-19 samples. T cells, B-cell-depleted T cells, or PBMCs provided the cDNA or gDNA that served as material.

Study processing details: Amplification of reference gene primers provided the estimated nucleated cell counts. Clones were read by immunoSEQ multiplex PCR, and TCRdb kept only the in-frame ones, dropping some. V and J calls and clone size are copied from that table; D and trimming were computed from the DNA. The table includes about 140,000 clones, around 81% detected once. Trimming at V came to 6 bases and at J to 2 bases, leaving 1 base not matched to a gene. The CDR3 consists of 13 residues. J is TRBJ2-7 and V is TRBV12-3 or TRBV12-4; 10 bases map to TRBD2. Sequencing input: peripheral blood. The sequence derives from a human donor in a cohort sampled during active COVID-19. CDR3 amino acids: CASRLAGAYEQYF. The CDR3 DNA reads TGTGCCAGCAGGCTAGCGGGGGCCTACGAGCAGTACTTC.